This T cell receptor (beta chain) derives from a study of tumor and adjacent non-tumor tissue in lung cancer. Study background: On average, productive TCRbeta reads reached about 4.17 million per sample.

Study outcomes and limitations: In normal lung, the top 100 clones were significantly more dominant than in tumor. TCR diversity was significantly greater in tumor than normal lung tissue. Shorter survival was associated with higher TCR diversity in tumors.

Regarding this clonotype: Its cognate antigen is unknown. One junction end does not reproduce the germline sequence, and a read error may be involved.

This sample's RNA came from whole unsorted tissue. The normal lung tissue was taken more than 3 cm from the tumor edge. A modified ARM-PCR protocol with three rounds of nested PCR amplified TCRbeta. TCRdb independently ran MiXCR on the multiplex PCR reads; one entry per CDR3 protein. The sample records 55,000 to 65,000 distinct CDR3 sequences, roughly two thirds being singletons. The CDR3 runs 15 residues. From germline, CDR1 is SGHAT and CDR2 FQDESV (reference sequence). The V gene is TRBV11-1, the J gene TRBJ2-7, with D possibly matching TRBD1 (7 bases). Specimen: distant non-tumor lung tissue. The TCR was taken from a man in his 70s with non-small cell lung cancer. The CDR3 spells CAGSLARGRSYKQYF. CDR3 sequence (DNA): TGTGCCGGCAGCTTAGCCAGGGGGAGGTCCTACAAGCAGTACTTC.